The 28 T cell receptor beta chains listed next were all sequenced from one sample in a study of blood T cells in healthy people across ages. Next came a second PCR, run for about 6 to 11 cycles, which used a sample-barcoded 5' primer along with a J-beta primer mix. TCRdb called the 5' RACE reads again in MiXCR, with one record for every CDR3 protein. The sample carries around 990,000 distinct CDR3 sequences, 25% recorded once. These data were also filed under a second study, of T cells of mothers and their children.

The specimen was blood. Receptors were obtained from a girl aged 2-10 years in good health.

This clonotype was seen a few times. V usage is TRBV3-1 and J usage is TRBJ2-7; 7 bases agree with TRBD2. V was clipped by 6 bases and J by 10 bases; unmatched bases: 18. CDR1 is LGHDT and CDR2 is YNNKEL in the germline V gene (reference sequence). This CDR3 has 15 residues. CDR3 nucleotides: TGTGCCAGCAGGAACGGCGGGAGTGCCGGGGAGGCCCAGTACTTC. Translating it yields CASRNGGSAGEAQYF.

This chain joins TRBV7-9 and TRBJ2-2; D is unclear. This CDR3 has 12 residues. Germline lookup yields CDR1 SEHNR and CDR2 FQNEAQ (reference sequence). V lost 1 base, J lost 10 bases, and 7 bases lay in between. The CDR3 DNA is TGTGCCAGCAGCTTAGGTGTTTCGGAGCTGTTTTTT. It is translated as CASSLGVSELFF.

The chain links TRBV6-2 or TRBV6-3 to TRBJ1-6, with D tentatively TRBD1 (6 bases). The CDR3 runs to 16 residues. The V and J ends lost 5 bases and 11 bases respectively, with 22 bases between them. CDR1 is MNHEY, CDR2 SVGEGT, per germline. The CDR3 nucleotides read TGTGCCAGCAGTCCACGCCAGCAGGGGTGGGTGACACCCCTCCACTTT. Protein: CASSPRQQGWVTPLHF.

A few counts support this clonotype. The rearrangement uses TRBV5-8 and TRBJ2-2, with D perhaps being TRBD1 or TRBD2 (5 bases each). The CDR3 totals 16 residues. The V gene lost 3 bases and the J gene lost 6 bases, with 18 bases spanning the gap. CDR1 is SGHTS, CDR2 YDEGEE, per germline. CDR3 residues: CASSSGWGWESGELFF. DNA of the CDR3: TGTGCCAGCAGCTCCGGTTGGGGCTGGGAGTCCGGGGAGCTGTTTTTT.

This chain uses TRBV27 with TRBJ2-1; the D is unclear. V lost 5 bases, J lost 9 bases, and 14 bases lay in between. This CDR3 is built from 13 residues. The germline gives CDR1 MNHEY, CDR2 SMNVEV (reference sequence). The CDR3 DNA reads TGTGCCAGCAGTCTCCGGGCTCTCACTGAGCAGTTCTTC. Its protein product is CASSLRALTEQFF.

A few counts support this clonotype. The chain joins TRBV7-2 to TRBJ2-1; a weak D match, TRBD2 (5 bases). V was clipped by 3 bases and J by 2 bases, with 8 bases between them. CDR3 length: 14 residues. The germline gives CDR1 SGHTA, CDR2 FQGNSA. In DNA, the CDR3 is TGTGCCAGCAGCTTCACGAGGGCCTACAATGAGCAGTTCTTC. This encodes CASSFTRAYNEQFF.

The V and J genes are TRBV12-3 or TRBV12-4 and TRBJ2-5, with D unresolved. The CDR3 consists of 15 residues. V lost 2 bases and J 11 bases, leaving 21 bases between the germline ends. As DNA, the CDR3 is TGTGCCAGCAGTTTAACGGACCGAGTCTCCTACCAGCAGTACTTC. Translating it yields CASSLTDRVSYQQYF.

This clonotype was seen a handful of times. The conserved final phenylalanine or tryptophan is absent from the CDR3, which likely points to a read error. This chain's CDR3 is CVSLVGSTDTQYL. In nucleotides, the CDR3 is TGCGTATCCCTCGTCGGAAGCACAGATACGCAGTATCTT. The chain has TRBV29-1 and TRBJ2-3; no clear D. There are 13 residues in the CDR3. CDR1 SQVTM and CDR2 ANQGSEA come from the germline V gene.

This clonotype was observed a handful of times. The V call is TRBV12-5, the J call TRBJ2-7, with 10 nucleotides matching TRBD1. This CDR3 is 16 amino acids long. Losses at the gene ends were 1 base for V and 7 bases for J; bases not matched to a gene: 10. Germline CDR1 and CDR2: LGHNT and FRNRAP. In DNA form, the CDR3 reads TGTGCTAGTGGTTTGGACCCCGGGACAGGGGCTGAAGAGCAGTACTTC. Its translation is CASGLDPGTGAEEQYF.

This clonotype turned up a few times. J is TRBJ1-1 and V is TRBV5-1; D remains unclear. Trimming shortened V by 0 bases and J by 1 base, and 10 bases separated the two germline ends. Germline V gives CDR1 SGHRS, CDR2 YFSETQ. This CDR3 comprises 15 residues. This CDR3 is CASSLEEGSNTEAFF. The CDR3 DNA sequence: TGCGCCAGCAGCTTGGAGGAGGGTTCGAACACTGAAGCTTTCTTT.

The gene calls are TRBV29-1 and TRBJ1-1; D unclear. Trimming shortened V by 6 bases and J by 0 bases, and 8 bases separated the two germline ends. In germline, CDR1 is SQVTM, CDR2 ANQGSEA. The CDR3 consists of 12 residues. The CDR3 DNA reads as TGCAGCGTCCACGGGCTGAACACTGAAGCTTTCTTT. The encoded protein is CSVHGLNTEAFF.

V gene TRBV28 combines with J gene TRBJ2-5; TRBD2 agrees at 10 bases. The last part of the DNA fits TRBJ2-7 better; the J call may be wrong. Germline V gene lookup returns CDR1 MDHEN and CDR2 SYDVKM. This CDR3 is built from 18 residues. CDR3 sequence: CASSLPARTSGLSYEQYF. CDR3 DNA sequence: TGTGCCAGCAGCCTCCCCGCACGGACTAGCGGACTATCCTACGAGCAGTACTTC.

In this sample, this clonotype turned up a few times. The rearrangement links TRBV6-1 to TRBJ1-5; D possibly corresponds to TRBD1 (6 bases). Trimming cost V 5 bases and J 4 bases, with 15 bases left between them. Germline V lookup: CDR1 MNHNS, CDR2 SASEGT. The CDR3 runs 15 residues. CDR3 nucleotide sequence: TGTGCCAGCAGTTCCGGGGGGGGCCTAAATCAGCCCCAGCATTTT. This codes for CASSSGGGLNQPQHF.

V and J are TRBV12-3 or TRBV12-4 and TRBJ2-7; D is perhaps TRBD1 or TRBD2 (5 bases each). The V and J ends lost 5 bases and 7 bases respectively, with 9 bases between them. The CDR3 covers 11 residues. CDR3 sequence: CASSGDLEQYF. CDR3 nucleotide sequence: TGTGCCAGCAGTGGGGACCTGGAGCAGTACTTC.

The J gene is TRBJ1-5, the V gene TRBV28; 9 bases fit TRBD1. CDR1 MDHEN and CDR2 SYDVKM come from the germline V gene. J lost 4 bases, V lost 6 bases, and 7 bases had no gene match. CDR3 length: 15 residues. The CDR3, as DNA: TGTGCCAGCAGCTACAGGGGGCGAGGGAATCAGCCCCAGCATTTT. As protein: CASSYRGRGNQPQHF.

This clonotype turned up a few times. V is TRBV27 and J is TRBJ1-2, with TRBD1 identical over 8 bases. Germline values: CDR1 MNHEY, CDR2 SMNVEV (reference sequence). The J segment lost 4 bases and the V segment lost 3 bases, leaving 13 bases of the junction unmatched. The CDR3 has 17 amino acids. This CDR3 reads CASSFLKADRGGYGYTF. The CDR3 DNA is TGTGCCAGCAGTTTTCTAAAAGCCGACAGGGGAGGCTATGGCTACACCTTC.

The rearrangement links TRBV20-1 to TRBJ1-3; a weak D match, TRBD1 (6 bases). CDR1 and CDR2 (germline): DFQATT, SNEGSKA (reference sequence). The CDR3 contains 14 residues. Trimming pared 5 bases from V and 6 bases from J, leaving 17 bases between. CDR3 residues: CSAFRGGNPNTIYF. The CDR3 DNA is TGCAGTGCTTTCCGAGGGGGAAACCCAAACACCATATATTTT.

The chain employs TRBV20-1 and TRBJ2-5; maybe TRBD2 (7 bases). The last part of the DNA fits TRBJ2-1 better; the J call may be wrong. This CDR3 is 14 amino acids long. CDR1 is DFQATT, CDR2 SNEGSKA, per germline (reference sequence). CDR3 protein: CSAFAGAGWNEQFF. The CDR3 DNA follows: TGCAGTGCTTTCGCGGGGGCCGGTTGGAATGAGCAGTTCTTC.

This clonotype was seen once. One junction end disagrees with the germline gene, perhaps due to a read error. The chain employs TRBV29-1 and TRBJ2-5, with D possibly matching TRBD1 (6 bases). Germline CDR1 reads SQVTM; CDR2 reads ANQGSEA. The length of the CDR3 is 12 residues. The CDR3 nucleotides are TGCAGCGTCAACAGGGCGCAAGAGACCCAGTGCTTC. Amino acid sequence: CSVNRAQETQCF.

This clonotype has a handful of counts. The chain couples TRBV7-9 to TRBJ2-5, with a tentative D call TRBD2 (6 bases). Germline V gene data show CDR1 as SEHNR and CDR2 as FQNEAQ (reference sequence). The CDR3 contains 14 residues. V lost 5 bases to trimming and J lost 4 bases, with 14 bases between them. CDR3: CASSPRISGETQYF. CDR3 nucleotides: TGTGCCAGCAGCCCCCGTATTAGCGGAGAGACCCAGTACTTC.

The chain carries TRBV5-6 and TRBJ2-7; no clear D gene. Germline CDR1 SGHDT, CDR2 YYEEEE. The CDR3 contains 15 residues. V lost 0 bases and J lost 3, with 13 bases in between. Here the CDR3 DNA reads TGTGCCAGCAGCTTGGAGGTCACCCTCTACTACGAGCAGTACTTC. This gives the protein CASSLEVTLYYEQYF.

The V gene is TRBV12-5, the J gene TRBJ1-5; possible D gene TRBD1, 5 bases. This CDR3 comprises 11 residues. V gave up 6 bases and J gave up 11 bases, with 11 bases separating them. Germline V gene lookup returns CDR1 LGHNT and CDR2 FRNRAP. CDR3 nucleotide sequence: TGTGCTAGTGGGACGTCAGGGTCCCAGCATTTT. This translates into CASGTSGSQHF.

The rearrangement links TRBV29-1 to TRBJ2-3; 10 bases align to TRBD1. Trimming took 4 bases from V and 0 from J; bases not matched to a gene: 1. CDR1 and CDR2 (germline): SQVTM, ANQGSEA. CDR3 length: 14 residues. CDR3 protein: CSVGTGGSTDTQYF. Here the CDR3 DNA reads TGCAGCGTTGGGACAGGGGGTAGCACAGATACGCAGTATTTT.

This clonotype was observed a handful of times. The chain recombines TRBV28 with TRBJ2-7, with D unresolved. CDR3 size: 13 residues. V was cut by 4 bases and J by 2 bases, with 9 bases left in between. The germline V gene has CDR1 MDHEN and CDR2 SYDVKM. CDR3 sequence reads: CASSSGRPYEQYF. The CDR3 DNA reads TGTGCCAGCAGTTCCGGACGGCCCTACGAGCAGTACTTC. Variable domain in full (rest from reference TRBV28 and TRBJ2-7): DVKVTQSSRYLVKRTGEKVFLECVQDMDHENMFWYRQDPGLGLRLIYFSYDVKMKEKGDIPEGYSVSREKKERFSLILESASTNQTSMYLCASSSGRPYEQYFGPGTRLTVT.

This chain links TRBV5-6 with TRBJ2-3; possible D gene TRBD2, 6 bases. The germline CDR1 and CDR2 sequences are SGHDT and YYEEEE. Trimming removed 3 bases at V and 0 bases at J, with 17 bases between. This CDR3 spans 17 amino acids. As DNA, the CDR3 is TGTGCCAGCAGCTCCTCGACGTGGGACTCTAGCACAGATACGCAGTATTTT. Protein product: CASSSSTWDSSTDTQYF.

A few counts support this clonotype. The chain uses TRBV20-1 and TRBJ2-5; D uncertain. CDR1 and CDR2 from the germline V gene are DFQATT and SNEGSKA (reference sequence). The CDR3 contains 14 residues. Trimming removed 4 bases from V and 9 bases from J, with 21 bases in between. The CDR3 DNA reads as TGCAGTGCTACGGACGGAAGTTCTTTGAGCTCCCAGTACTTC. The encoded protein is CSATDGSSLSSQYF.

The chain joins TRBV12-3 or TRBV12-4 to TRBJ1-1; 8 bases match TRBD1. V shed 8 bases, J shed 8 bases, and the junction held 10 bases outside the gene matches. This CDR3 has 13 residues. The CDR3 spells CASGLQGAGEAFF. The CDR3 DNA reads as TGTGCCAGCGGTCTCCAGGGGGCTGGCGAAGCTTTCTTT.

The chain employs TRBV7-6 and TRBJ2-5, with D unclear. The CDR3 sequence is 14 residues long. Trimming stripped 2 bases from V and 5 bases from J, with 12 bases between. Germline V gene sequence: CDR1 SGHVS, CDR2 FNYEAQ. CDR3 residues: CASSLSKLRETQYF. CDR3 sequence (DNA): TGTGCCAGCAGCTTAAGCAAGCTTAGGGAGACCCAGTACTTC.